Below are 14 T cell receptor beta chains sequenced from a single sample in a study of cytomegalovirus exposure and HLA in healthy donors. The method was immunoSEQ multiplex PCR; TCRdb's version includes in-frame clones alone and lacks a portion of them. Of about 72,000 clones in the sample, about 95% were seen once. The sequenced sample consisted of PBMCs. The source of these receptors is a woman aged 18-29 years in good health and CMV-seropositive.

The chain employs TRBV7-9 and TRBJ2-3, with D hard to call. The CDR3 extends over 13 amino acids. V was clipped by 1 base and J by 4 bases, with 6 bases between them. The germline V gene has CDR1 SEHNR and CDR2 FQNEAQ (reference sequence). The CDR3 spells CASSLVASDTQYF. Written as DNA, the CDR3 is TGTGCCAGCAGCTTAGTAGCATCAGATACGCAGTATTTT.

V usage is TRBV27 and J usage is TRBJ1-2; D is unclear. Trimming stripped 0 bases from V and 2 bases from J, with 7 bases between. This CDR3 comprises 14 residues. Per the germline V gene, CDR1 is MNHEY and CDR2 is SMNVEV (reference sequence). CDR3 DNA: TGTGCCAGCAGTTTATCCCCCGTAAACTATGGCTACACCTTC. Protein: CASSLSPVNYGYTF.

This sequence joins TRBV2 and TRBJ2-5; D call uncertain. V was cut by 4 bases and J by 1 base, with 10 bases left in between. The CDR3 totals 14 residues. Per germline, CDR1 SNHLY and CDR2 FYNNEI. The CDR3 is CASSATFIQETQYF. CDR3 nucleotide sequence: TGTGCCAGCAGTGCAACTTTCATCCAAGAGACCCAGTACTTC.

In this sample, this clone turned up once. The V gene is TRBV18, the J gene TRBJ2-3; 8 bases are a match to TRBD2. The CDR3 runs 15 residues. Germline V gene sequence: CDR1 KGHSH, CDR2 LQKENI. Losses at the gene ends were 1 base for V and 2 bases for J; bases not matched to a gene: 2. The CDR3 loop reads CASSPQREPTDTQYF. The CDR3 nucleotides read TGTGCCAGCTCACCACAGCGGGAGCCCACAGATACGCAGTATTTT.

The V and J genes are TRBV18 and TRBJ2-3; the D gene is possibly TRBD1 (7 bases). In germline, CDR1 is KGHSH, CDR2 LQKENI. CDR3 size: 16 residues. Trimming removed 1 base from V and 2 bases from J, with 13 bases in between. In nucleotides, the CDR3 is TGTGCCAGCTCACCACTCGCGGGACAGTACACAGATACGCAGTATTTT. This gives the protein CASSPLAGQYTDTQYF.

This rearrangement joins TRBV6-5 to TRBJ2-6, with D possibly TRBD2 on 5 matching bases. This CDR3 is 16 amino acids long. V lost 0 bases and J 4 bases, leaving 10 bases between the germline ends. Looked up from germline, CDR1 is MNHEY and CDR2 is SVGAGI. In DNA, the CDR3 is TGTGCCAGCAGTTACTCTGGTAGCGCGGGGGCCAACGTCCTGACTTTC. Translated, it gives CASSYSGSAGANVLTF.

This rearrangement joins TRBV5-6 to TRBJ1-2; 7 nucleotides align to TRBD1. This CDR3 has 17 residues. The junction had 15 bases not matched to a gene; V was cut back by 0 bases and J by 7 bases. Germline V gives CDR1 SGHDT, CDR2 YYEEEE. The CDR3 DNA is TGTGCCAGCAGCTTGGAGACAGGGTCCCTCATCTTCTCTGGCTACACCTTC. Protein: CASSLETGSLIFSGYTF.

The gene calls are TRBV7-2 and TRBJ1-2, with TRBD1 matching 9 bases. V lost 7 bases, J lost 4 bases, and 4 bases stayed unmatched. This CDR3 has 13 residues. Germline values: CDR1 SGHTA, CDR2 FQGNSA. Here the CDR3 reads CASMRDRVYGYTF. The CDR3 nucleotides read TGTGCCAGCATGAGGGACAGGGTCTATGGCTACACCTTC. Supplemented by reference TRBV7-2 and TRBJ1-2, the full variable domain reads GAGVSQSPSNKVTEKGKDVELRCDPISGHTALYWYRQSLGQGLEFLIYFQGNSAPDKSGLPSDRFSAERTGGSVSTLTIQRTQQEDSAVYLCASMRDRVYGYTFGSGTRLTVV.

This clone was observed once. The V call is TRBV7-3, the J call TRBJ1-3; D unresolved. Germline assignment: CDR1 SGHTA and CDR2 FQGTGA. The CDR3 covers 14 residues. Trimming stripped 5 bases from V and 0 bases from J, with 8 bases between. The CDR3: CASSTSNSGNTIYF. The CDR3, as DNA: TGTGCCAGCAGCACTAGTAACTCTGGAAACACCATATATTTT.

The chain carries TRBV12-5 and TRBJ1-6; TRBD1 matches 7 bases. Germline V gene sequence: CDR1 LGHNT, CDR2 FRNRAP. The V segment lost 1 base and the J segment 5 bases; nucleotides outside the gene matches: 2. The CDR3 runs to 15 residues. CDR3 amino acids: CASGLGQGNNSPLHF. The CDR3 DNA is TGTGCTAGTGGTTTGGGACAGGGAAATAATTCACCCCTCCACTTT.

The V call is TRBV5-1, the J call TRBJ2-5; D is ambiguous. Germline V lookup: CDR1 SGHRS, CDR2 YFSETQ. This CDR3 contains 15 residues. Trimming cost V 2 bases and J 1 base, with 12 bases left between them. The CDR3: CASSLRGDPQETQYF. The CDR3 DNA follows: TGCGCCAGCAGCTTACGAGGTGACCCCCAAGAGACCCAGTACTTC.

V gene TRBV7-9 combines with J gene TRBJ2-3; TRBD1 matches at 9 bases. The CDR3 extends over 12 amino acids. V was clipped by 3 bases and J by 9 bases; unmatched bases: 1. Germline loops: CDR1 SEHNR, CDR2 FQNEAQ (reference sequence). In nucleotides, the CDR3 is TGTGCCAGCAGCTTCGACAGGGGGACGCAGTATTTT. Its translation is CASSFDRGTQYF.

The V and J genes are TRBV5-1 and TRBJ2-6; perhaps TRBD2 as D (5 bases). With 0 bases removed from V and 12 bases from J, the gap between germline ends came to 10 bases. The CDR3 loop spans 13 amino acids. The V gene's germline CDR1 is SGHRS and CDR2 YFSETQ. DNA for the CDR3: TGCGCCAGCAGCTTGGACCTCGGAGGCGTCCTGACTTTC. Amino acid sequence: CASSLDLGGVLTF.

This chain links TRBV6-5 with TRBJ2-7; D might be TRBD1 (6 bases). Trimming stripped 0 bases from V and 1 base from J, with 13 bases between. This CDR3 comprises 16 residues. Germline CDR1 is MNHEY and CDR2 is SVGAGI. The CDR3 DNA follows: TGTGCCAGCAGTTACTCGACAGGTCAAAGGTCCTACGAGCAGTACTTC. Protein product: CASSYSTGQRSYEQYF.